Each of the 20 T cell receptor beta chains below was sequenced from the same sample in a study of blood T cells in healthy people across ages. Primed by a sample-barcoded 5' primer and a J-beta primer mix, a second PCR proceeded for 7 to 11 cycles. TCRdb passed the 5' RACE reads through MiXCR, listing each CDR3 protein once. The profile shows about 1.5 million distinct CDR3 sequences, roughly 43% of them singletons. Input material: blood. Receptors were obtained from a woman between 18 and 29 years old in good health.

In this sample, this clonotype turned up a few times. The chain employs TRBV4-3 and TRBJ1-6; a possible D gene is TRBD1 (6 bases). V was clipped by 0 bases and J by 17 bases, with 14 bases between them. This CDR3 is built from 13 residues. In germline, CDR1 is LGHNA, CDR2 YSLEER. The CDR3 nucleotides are TGCGCCAGCAGCCAAGATCCCAGGGGATTTATCCACTTT. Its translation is CASSQDPRGFIHF.

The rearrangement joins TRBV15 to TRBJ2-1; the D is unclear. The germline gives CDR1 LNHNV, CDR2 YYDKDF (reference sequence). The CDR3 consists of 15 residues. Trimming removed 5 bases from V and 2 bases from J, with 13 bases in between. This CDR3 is CATSWLSLPYNEQFF. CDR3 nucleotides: TGTGCCACCAGCTGGCTTTCCCTTCCCTACAATGAGCAGTTCTTC.

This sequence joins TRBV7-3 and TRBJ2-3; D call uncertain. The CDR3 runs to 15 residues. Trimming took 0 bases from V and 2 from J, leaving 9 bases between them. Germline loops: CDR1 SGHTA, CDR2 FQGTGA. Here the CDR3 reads CASSLTSVNTDTQYF. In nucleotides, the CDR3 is TGTGCCAGCAGCTTAACGAGCGTGAACACAGATACGCAGTATTTT.

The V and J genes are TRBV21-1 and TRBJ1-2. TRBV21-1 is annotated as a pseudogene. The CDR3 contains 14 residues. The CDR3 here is CASSKVGSYYGYTF. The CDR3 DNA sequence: TGTGCCAGCAGCAAAGTAGGGTCCTACTATGGCTACACCTTC.

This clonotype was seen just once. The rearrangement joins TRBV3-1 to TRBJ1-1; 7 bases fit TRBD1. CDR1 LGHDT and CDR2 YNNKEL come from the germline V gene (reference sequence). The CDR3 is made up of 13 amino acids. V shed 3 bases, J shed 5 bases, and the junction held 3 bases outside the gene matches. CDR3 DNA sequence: TGTGCCAGCAGCCATACAGGGGTGACTGAAGCTTTCTTT. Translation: CASSHTGVTEAFF.

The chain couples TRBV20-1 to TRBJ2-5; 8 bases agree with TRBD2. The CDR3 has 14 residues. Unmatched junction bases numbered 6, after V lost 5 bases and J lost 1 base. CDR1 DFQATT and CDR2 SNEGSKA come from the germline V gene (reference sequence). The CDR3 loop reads CSAPLAGSQETQYF. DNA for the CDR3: TGCAGTGCTCCCTTAGCGGGGAGCCAAGAGACCCAGTACTTC.

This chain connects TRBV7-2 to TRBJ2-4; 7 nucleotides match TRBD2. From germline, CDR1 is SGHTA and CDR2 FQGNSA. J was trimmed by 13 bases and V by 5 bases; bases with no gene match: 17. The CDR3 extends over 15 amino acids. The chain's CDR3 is CASSPQTTSYNEQYF. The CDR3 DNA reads TGTGCCAGCAGCCCCCAGACGACTAGCTACAATGAGCAGTACTTC.

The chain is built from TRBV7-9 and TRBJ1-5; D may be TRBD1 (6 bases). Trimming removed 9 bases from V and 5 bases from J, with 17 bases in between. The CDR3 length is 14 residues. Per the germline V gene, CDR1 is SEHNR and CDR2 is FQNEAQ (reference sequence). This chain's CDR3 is CASSSGTKYQPQHF. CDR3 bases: TGTGCCAGTTCCTCCGGGACAAAGTATCAGCCCCAGCATTTT.

Written as DNA, the CDR3 is TGTGCCAGCAGTTCGACTTCGACTGTGCAGTATTTT. Translation gives CASSSTSTVQYF. The genes are TRBV7-9 and TRBJ2-3; no reliable D call. This CDR3 contains 12 residues. CDR1 is SEHNR, CDR2 FQNEAQ, per germline (reference sequence). Deletions cut 6 bases from V and 11 bases from J, with 15 bases between.

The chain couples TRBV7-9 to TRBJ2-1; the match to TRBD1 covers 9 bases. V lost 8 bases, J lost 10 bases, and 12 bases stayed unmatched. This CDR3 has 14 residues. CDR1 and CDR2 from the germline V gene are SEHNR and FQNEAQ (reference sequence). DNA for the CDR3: TGTGCCAGCCGTGAACCGGGACAGGGTTTGGAGCAGTTCTTC. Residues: CASREPGQGLEQFF.

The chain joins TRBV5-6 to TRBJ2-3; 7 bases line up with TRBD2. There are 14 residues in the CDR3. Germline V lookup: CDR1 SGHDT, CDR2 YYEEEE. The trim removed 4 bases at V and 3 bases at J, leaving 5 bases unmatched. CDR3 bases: TGTGCCAGCAGCCGAAGCGGGATAACAGATACGCAGTATTTT. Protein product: CASSRSGITDTQYF.

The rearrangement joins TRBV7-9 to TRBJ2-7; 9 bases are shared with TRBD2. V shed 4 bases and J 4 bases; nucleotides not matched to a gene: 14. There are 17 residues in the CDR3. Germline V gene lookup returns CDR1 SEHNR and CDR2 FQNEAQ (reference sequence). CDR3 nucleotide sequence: TGTGCCAGCAGCTCCACGGGCGGGAGGGCCTTTGATTACGAGCAGTACTTC. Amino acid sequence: CASSSTGGRAFDYEQYF.

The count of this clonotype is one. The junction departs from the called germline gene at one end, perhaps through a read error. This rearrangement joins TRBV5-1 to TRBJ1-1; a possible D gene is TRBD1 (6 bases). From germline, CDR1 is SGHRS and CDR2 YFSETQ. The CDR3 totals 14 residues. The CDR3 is CASSLGTENPEAFF. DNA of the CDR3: TGCGCCAGCAGCTTGGGGACAGAGAACCCTGAAGCTTTCTTT.

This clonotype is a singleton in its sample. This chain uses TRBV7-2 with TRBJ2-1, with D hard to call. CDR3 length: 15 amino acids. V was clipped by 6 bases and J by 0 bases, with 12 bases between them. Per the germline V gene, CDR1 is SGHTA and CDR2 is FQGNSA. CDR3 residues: CASRAQVLSYNEQFF. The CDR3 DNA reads TGTGCCAGCAGGGCACAAGTTCTCTCCTACAATGAGCAGTTCTTC.

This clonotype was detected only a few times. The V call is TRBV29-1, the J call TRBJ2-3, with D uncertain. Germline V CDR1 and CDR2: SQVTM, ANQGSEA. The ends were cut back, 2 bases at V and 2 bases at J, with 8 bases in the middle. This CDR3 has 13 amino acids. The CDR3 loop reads CSVEPRTTDTQYF. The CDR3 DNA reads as TGCAGCGTTGAACCCCGGACCACAGATACGCAGTATTTT.

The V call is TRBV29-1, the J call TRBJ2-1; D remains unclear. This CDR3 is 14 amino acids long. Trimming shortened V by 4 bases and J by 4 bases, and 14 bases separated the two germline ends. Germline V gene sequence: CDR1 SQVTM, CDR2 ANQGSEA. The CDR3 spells CSVGDRPDYNEQFF. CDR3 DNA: TGCAGCGTTGGCGACCGCCCCGATTACAATGAGCAGTTCTTC.

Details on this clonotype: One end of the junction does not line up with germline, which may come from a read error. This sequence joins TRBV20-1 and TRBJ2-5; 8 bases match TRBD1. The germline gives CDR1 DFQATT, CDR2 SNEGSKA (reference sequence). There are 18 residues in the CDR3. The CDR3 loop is CRARTWTGMEGSQETQYF. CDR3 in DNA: TGCCGTGCTAGGACATGGACAGGGATGGAAGGGAGCCAAGAGACCCAGTACTTC.

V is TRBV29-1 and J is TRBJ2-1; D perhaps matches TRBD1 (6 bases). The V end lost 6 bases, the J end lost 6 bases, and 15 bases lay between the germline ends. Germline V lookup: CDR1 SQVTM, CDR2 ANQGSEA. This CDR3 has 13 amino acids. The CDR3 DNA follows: TGCAGCGTGACAGGACGCAGGGCCAATGAGCAGTTCTTC. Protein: CSVTGRRANEQFF.

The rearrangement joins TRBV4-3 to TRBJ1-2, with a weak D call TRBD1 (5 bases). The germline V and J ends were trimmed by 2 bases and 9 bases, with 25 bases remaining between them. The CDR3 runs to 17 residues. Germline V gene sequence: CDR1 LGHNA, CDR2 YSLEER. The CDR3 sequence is CASSQSLATADSTSYTF. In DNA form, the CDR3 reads TGCGCCAGCAGCCAATCCTTAGCGACAGCGGATTCGACCAGCTACACCTTC.

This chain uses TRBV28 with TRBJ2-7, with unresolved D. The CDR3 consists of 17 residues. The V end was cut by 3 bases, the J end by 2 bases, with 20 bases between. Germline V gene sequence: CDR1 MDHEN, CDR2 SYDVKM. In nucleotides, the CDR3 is TGTGCCAGCAGTTTGTGGGGTCTGGCAATAAACGCCTACGAGCAGTACTTC. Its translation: CASSLWGLAINAYEQYF.